This paragraph reports one TCR beta chain. Its antigen remains unidentified. V was clipped by 4 bases and J by 5 bases; unmatched bases: 6. The CDR3 has 15 residues. The germline gives CDR1 MGHRA, CDR2 YSYEKL. This sample is part of a study of T cells after posttransplantation cyclophosphamide. Study results and caveats: Blood and skin or GI T cell repertoires showed limited TRB overlap.

Treatment was busulfan-fludarabine conditioning, a marrow graft, and cyclophosphamide on days +3 and +4. Clones were read by immunoSEQ multiplex PCR, and TCRdb kept only the in-frame ones, dropping some. The data show approximately 1,500 clones, 65% to 85% seen once. The material sequenced was CD4+ T cells sorted from PBMCs, taken about 220 days after allogeneic stem cell transplant with posttransplant cyclophosphamide. The receptor was derived from a female patient in her 60s who received an allogeneic stem cell transplant from an unrelated donor, was CMV-positive, and had acute GVHD only. Some T cells may trace back to the graft donor. The chain couples TRBV4-1 to TRBJ2-2, with 8 bases fitting TRBD2. The CDR3 DNA sequence: TGCGCCAGCAGCCTTCAGAGCGGGAGTACCGGGGAGCTGTTTTTT. Translated: CASSLQSGSTGELFF.